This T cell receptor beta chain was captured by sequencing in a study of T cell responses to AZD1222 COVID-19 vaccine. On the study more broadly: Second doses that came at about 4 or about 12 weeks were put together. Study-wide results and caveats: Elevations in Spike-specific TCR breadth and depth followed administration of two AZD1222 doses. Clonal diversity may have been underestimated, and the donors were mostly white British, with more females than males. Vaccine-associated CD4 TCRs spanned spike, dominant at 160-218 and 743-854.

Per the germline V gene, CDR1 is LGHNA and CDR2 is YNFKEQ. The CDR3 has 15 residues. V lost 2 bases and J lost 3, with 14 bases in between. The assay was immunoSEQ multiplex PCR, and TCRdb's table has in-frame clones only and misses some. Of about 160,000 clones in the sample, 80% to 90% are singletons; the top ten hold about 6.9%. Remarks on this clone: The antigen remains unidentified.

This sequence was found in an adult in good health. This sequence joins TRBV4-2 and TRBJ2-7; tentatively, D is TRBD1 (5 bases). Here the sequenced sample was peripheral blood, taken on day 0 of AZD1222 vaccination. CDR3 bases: TGTGCCAGCAGCCAACCCAGGGAAGGGCGCTACGAGCAGTACTTC. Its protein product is CASSQPREGRYEQYF.